A single sample is the source of the 23 T cell receptor beta chains below, sequenced in a study of metastatic and nonmetastatic thyroid tumors. Every patient was untreated before thyroid surgery. Through MiXCR, TCRdb re-clonotyped the PCR reads. The sample carries thousands of clones, 33% recorded once. Material for sequencing was adjacent normal tissue. Receptors originate from a female donor with papillary thyroid cancer or a benign thyroid nodule (not recorded which). Some clones in this sample may be carry-over from other donors' samples.

This clone showed up just a few times. The chain joins TRBV19 to TRBJ2-7; either TRBD1 or TRBD2 may supply D (5 bases each). The CDR3 contains 14 residues. The ends were cut back, 9 bases at V and 3 bases at J, with 18 bases in the middle. Per the germline V gene, CDR1 is LNHDA and CDR2 is SQIVND (reference sequence). The CDR3 region has the DNA TGTGCCAGCAGCGTCCCGGGACGCGGCTACGAGCAGTACTTC. Translation gives CASSVPGRGYEQYF.

The chain carries TRBV2 and TRBJ2-7; TRBD1 aligns across 7 bases. From germline, CDR1 is SNHLY and CDR2 FYNNEI. V shed 3 bases and J 5 bases; nucleotides not matched to a gene: 7. The CDR3 sequence is 14 residues long. This chain's CDR3 is CASSETGLRNEQYF. DNA of the CDR3: TGTGCCAGCAGTGAGACAGGGCTCCGCAACGAGCAGTACTTC.

CDR3 amino acids: CSVGRSYSNQPQHF. The CDR3 region has the DNA TGCAGTGTGGGGCGCTCCTATAGCAATCAGCCCCAGCATTTT. The rearrangement links TRBV20-1 to TRBJ1-5; possible D gene TRBD1, 5 bases. Germline V CDR1 and CDR2: DFQATT, SNEGSKA (reference sequence). Trimming removed 7 bases at V and 0 bases at J, with 13 bases between. The length of the CDR3 is 14 residues.

CDR3 bases: TGTGCCAGCAGTTACTCGACCATCGGGACCCACAGAGGTGGCTACACCTTC. This translates into CASSYSTIGTHRGGYTF. This chain connects TRBV6-5 to TRBJ1-2, with a tentative D call TRBD1 (5 bases). Trimming removed 0 bases from V and 7 bases from J, with 21 bases in between. Germline V gene sequence: CDR1 MNHEY, CDR2 SVGAGI. The CDR3 runs 17 residues.

The chain combines TRBV20-1 with TRBJ1-3; D uncertain. The germline V gene has CDR1 DFQATT and CDR2 SNEGSKA (reference sequence). The CDR3 spans 12 residues. The V gene lost 0 bases and the J gene lost 1 base, with 1 base spanning the gap. CDR3 nucleotides: TGCAGTGCTAGAGAGTCTGGAAACACCATATATTTT. It encodes CSARESGNTIYF.

This clone occurred a few times. The genes are TRBV12-3 or TRBV12-4 and TRBJ1-2; no clear D. Trimming stripped 5 bases from V and 3 bases from J, with 7 bases between. The CDR3 is made up of 12 amino acids. The CDR3 DNA reads as TGTGCCAGCAGTCCCCAGGACTATGGCTACACCTTC. The encoded protein is CASSPQDYGYTF.

Within the sample, this clone is medium-sized (0.01 to 0.1%). CDR3 DNA sequence: TGCATGGGGACTTCTGGAAACACCATATATTTT. Amino acid sequence: CMGTSGNTIYF. The chain is built from TRBV29-1 and TRBJ1-3; a possible D gene is TRBD1 (5 bases). Germline CDR1 reads SQVTM; CDR2 reads ANQGSEA. This CDR3 spans 11 amino acids. Filled out from reference TRBV29-1 and TRBJ1-3, the complete variable domain reads SAVISQKPSRDICQRGTSLTIQCQVDSQVTMMFWYRQQPGQSLTLIATANQGSEATYESGFVIDKFPISRPNLTFSTLTVSNMSPEDSSIYLCMGTSGNTIYFGEGSWLTVV.

This sequence joins TRBV10-3 and TRBJ2-7; possibly TRBD2 for D (5 bases). This CDR3 region has 17 residues. The germline V gene has CDR1 ENHRY and CDR2 SYGVKD. Trimming stripped 0 bases from V and 8 bases from J, with 23 bases between. CDR3 bases: TGTGCCATCAGTGAGTCGCCCCCCCTAGCTACCCAATCGCAGCAGTACTTC. Its translation: CAISESPPLATQSQQYF.

This rearrangement joins TRBV4-1 to TRBJ1-4; 7 bases map to TRBD1. CDR1 MGHRA and CDR2 YSYEKL come from the germline V gene. The CDR3 is 15 residues long. The V and J ends lost 7 bases and 1 base, in that order; junction bases with no gene match: 6. The CDR3 loop is CASTRGYGTNEKLFF. CDR3 sequence (DNA): TGCGCCAGCACCAGGGGGTATGGAACTAATGAAAAACTGTTTTTT.

This clone is large within its sample. The rearrangement uses TRBV13 and TRBJ1-2; unclear D gene. This CDR3 is 13 amino acids long. Germline CDR1 reads PRHDT; CDR2 reads FYEKMQ (reference sequence). Deletions cut 1 base from V and 3 bases from J, with 6 bases between. The CDR3 DNA is TGTGCCAGCAGCTTAGAAGCACACTATGGCTACACCTTC. The encoded protein is CASSLEAHYGYTF.

The gene calls are TRBV28 and TRBJ1-3, with 11 nucleotides matching TRBD1. The J segment lost 4 bases and the V segment lost 3 bases, leaving 2 bases of the junction unmatched. The CDR3 has 15 amino acids. CDR1 is MDHEN and CDR2 is SYDVKM in the germline V gene. This CDR3 is CASSLDRGRGNTIYF. For the CDR3, the DNA is TGTGCCAGCAGTTTGGACAGGGGGCGAGGAAACACCATATATTTT.

This clone was detected only a few times. This chain joins TRBV6-2 or TRBV6-3 and TRBJ1-1; the D gene is possibly TRBD1 (5 bases). Per the germline V gene, CDR1 is MNHEY and CDR2 is SVGEGT. Trimming cost V 5 bases and J 1 base, with 11 bases left between them. CDR3 length: 14 residues. In nucleotides, the CDR3 is TGTGCCAGCAGTCCCTATACAGGGAACACTGAAGCTTTCTTT. Translating it yields CASSPYTGNTEAFF.

The rearrangement uses TRBV6-1 and TRBJ1-4; the D is unclear. Between the trimmed V and J ends, which lost 2 bases and 15 bases, there was a span of 13 bases. Germline-derived CDR1 and CDR2 are MNHNS and SASEGT. The CDR3 contains 12 residues. CDR3 region: CASSELLTPVFF. The CDR3 bases are TGTGCCAGCAGTGAATTATTGACTCCGGTGTTTTTT.

This clone came up a few times. The rearrangement links TRBV6-2 or TRBV6-3 to TRBJ2-7; D gene uncertain. The CDR3 length is 16 residues. CDR1 is MNHEY and CDR2 is SVGEGT in the germline V gene. The germline V and J ends were trimmed by 2 bases and 3 bases, with 17 bases remaining between them. Here the CDR3 DNA reads TGTGCCAGCAGTTACCGGAGCGTCGGATGGGACTACGAGCAGTACTTC. Translating gives CASSYRSVGWDYEQYF.

J is TRBJ2-4 and V is TRBV7-9, with D maybe TRBD1 (5 bases). The end of the DNA aligns better with TRBJ1-2, so the J call may be wrong. The CDR3 is 13 residues long. CDR1 and CDR2 from the germline V gene are SEHNR and FQNEAQ (reference sequence). CDR3 sequence (DNA): TGTGCCAGCAGCTTAGGGGGCGCCTATGGCTACACCTTC. It yields the protein CASSLGGAYGYTF.

This sequence joins TRBV20-1 and TRBJ1-1; D possibly corresponds to TRBD1 (5 bases). The CDR3 consists of 16 residues. Trimming shortened V by 3 bases and J by 1 base, and 18 bases separated the two germline ends. Germline CDR1 and CDR2: DFQATT and SNEGSKA (reference sequence). The CDR3 region has the DNA TGCAGTGCTAGCCGAGCCTTGGGTACAGGGAACACTGAAGCTTTCTTT. It translates to CSASRALGTGNTEAFF.

The chain couples TRBV4-1 to TRBJ2-3; D tentatively fits TRBD1 or TRBD2 (5 bases each). This CDR3 is built from 13 residues. The V end was cut by 1 base, the J end by 4 bases, with 6 bases between. Germline V gives CDR1 MGHRA, CDR2 YSYEKL. CDR3 residues: CASSQVGADTQYF. CDR3 DNA sequence: TGCGCCAGCAGCCAAGTGGGGGCAGATACGCAGTATTTT.

This clone is large within its sample. V and J are TRBV20-1 and TRBJ2-7; 7 bases agree with TRBD2. The V gene end was trimmed by 4 bases and the J gene end by 7 bases; junction bases not matched to a gene: 19. Germline V gene data show CDR1 as DFQATT and CDR2 as SNEGSKA (reference sequence). CDR3 length equals 16 residues. The CDR3 loop reads CSATGQRDLIEREQYF. The DNA for the CDR3 is TGCAGTGCTACTGGCCAGCGGGACTTAATCGAGCGAGAGCAGTACTTC.

Within the sample, this clone is large. The J gene is TRBJ2-7, the V gene TRBV6-1, with 12 bases lining up with TRBD2. Germline values: CDR1 MNHNS, CDR2 SASEGT. After removal of 5 bases from V and 6 bases from J, the junction contained 8 bases not matched to a gene. This CDR3 region has 15 residues. The DNA for the CDR3 is TGTGCCAGCAGTCCTACCAGGGGACTAGCGGGCGAGCAGTACTTC. Translation: CASSPTRGLAGEQYF.

There are a few counts of this clone. This sequence joins TRBV6-2 or TRBV6-3 and TRBJ2-2, with D tentatively TRBD1 or TRBD2 (5 bases each). The CDR3 is 13 amino acids. Germline assignment: CDR1 MNHEY and CDR2 SVGEGT. Trimming took off 6 bases at V and 1 base at J, with 6 bases between the two ends. The CDR3 loop reads CASRRGNTGELFF. The CDR3, as DNA: TGTGCCAGCAGGAGGGGGAACACCGGGGAGCTGTTTTTT.

Only a few counts were recorded for this clone. This rearrangement joins TRBV11-1 to TRBJ2-3; TRBD2 matches at 15 bases. The CDR3 contains 18 residues. From germline, CDR1 is SGHAT and CDR2 FQDESV (reference sequence). The V and J ends lost 0 bases and 6 bases, in that order; junction bases with no gene match: 7. The CDR3 DNA follows: TGTGCCAGCAGCTTAGCGGCCCCGGGACTAGCGGGAGGTGATACGCAGTATTTT. Protein product: CASSLAAPGLAGGDTQYF.

The gene calls are TRBV5-1 and TRBJ2-1; 10 nucleotides line up with TRBD1. V was pared by 4 bases and J by 4 bases, with 5 bases of the junction left unmatched. Germline V gives CDR1 SGHRS, CDR2 YFSETQ. CDR3 length: 15 amino acids. CDR3 sequence: CASSAGTGVYNEQFF. In DNA, the CDR3 is TGCGCCAGCAGCGCCGGGACAGGGGTTTACAATGAGCAGTTCTTC.

Comments on this clone: The conserved closing phenylalanine or tryptophan is absent in this CDR3, likely reflecting a read error. Because the CDR3's place on the DNA is in doubt, the DNA is left out and the CDR3 is given as listed by TCRdb. The chain joins TRBV27 to TRBJ2-7; the table assigns TRBD1, which was not confirmed against the DNA. The germline V gene has CDR1 MNHEY and CDR2 SMNVEV (reference sequence). Counting both end residues, the CDR3 totals 14 amino acids. CDR3 loop: CARSPVGGAYELYI.